The rows below give T cell receptor beta chains drawn from one sample of a study of cytomegalovirus exposure and HLA in healthy donors. Sequencing used immunoSEQ multiplex PCR; TCRdb keeps in-frame clones, though not all of them. The table records some 150,000 clones, about 80% of them present only once. Sequencing was done on a sample of PBMCs. The origin of the receptors is a woman under 40 in good health and CMV-seropositive. The CDR3 runs from the conserved cysteine through the conserved F or W. The order of the fields is V gene, clone size, D gene, J gene, CDR3 length, CDR3 protein, CDR3 DNA. A D gene is named only where the DNA matches it firmly. Expanded clones are given a class, and other clones once, few, many or no size at all.

TRBV5-5	-	TRBD1	TRBJ1-4	13	CASSFQGDEKLFF	TGTGCCAGCAGCTTTCAGGGGGATGAAAAACTGTTTTTT
TRBV10-3	-	-	TRBJ2-7	12	CATRGGPYEQYF	TGTGCCACCCGGGGAGGCCCCTACGAGCAGTACTTC
TRBV4-1	-	TRBD1	TRBJ1-4	15	CASSPPGQGHEKLFF	TGCGCCAGCAGCCCCCCGGGACAGGGACATGAAAAACTGTTTTTT
TRBV15	-	TRBD2	TRBJ2-2	18	CATSRSGLAGGDTGELFF	TGTGCCACCAGCAGATCGGGACTAGCGGGAGGCGACACCGGGGAGCTGTTTTTT
TRBV5-4	-	-	TRBJ1-1	12	CASSLTDTEAFF	TGTGCCAGCAGCTTGACAGACACTGAAGCTTTCTTT
TRBV6-5	few	-	TRBJ1-4	16	CASSYTPGVTNEKLFF	TGTGCCAGCAGTTACACCCCGGGAGTAACTAATGAAAAACTGTTTTTT
TRBV7-2	once	TRBD1	TRBJ1-5	14	CASSPGTGDQPQHF	TGTGCCAGCAGCCCCGGGACAGGCGATCAGCCCCAGCATTTT
TRBV5-1	-	TRBD1	TRBJ2-7	15	CASSTGQGGLVEQYF	TGCGCCAGCAGCACGGGACAGGGGGGCTTAGTCGAGCAGTACTTC
TRBV7-9	few	TRBD1	TRBJ2-5	14	CASSSGQYQETQYF	TGTGCCAGCAGCTCGGGACAGTACCAAGAGACCCAGTACTTC
TRBV6-5	-	TRBD1	TRBJ2-7	15	CASSYSRGQGYEQYF	TGTGCCAGCAGTTACTCGAGGGGACAGGGTTACGAGCAGTACTTC
TRBV6-5	once	TRBD2	TRBJ2-2	16	CASSFLTSGRPGELFF	TGTGCCAGCAGTTTCCTGACTAGCGGGAGGCCCGGGGAGCTGTTTTTT
TRBV6-5	once	-	TRBJ1-3	15	CASSYRGDGGNTIYF	TGTGCCAGCAGTTACAGGGGTGACGGTGGAAACACCATATATTTT
TRBV9	once	-	TRBJ1-2	12	CASSVDTYGYTF	TGTGCCAGCAGCGTAGACACCTATGGCTACACCTTC
TRBV7-8	-	-	TRBJ1-1	15	CASSNLEGMNTEAFF	TGTGCCAGCAGCAATCTAGAGGGAATGAACACTGAAGCTTTCTTT
TRBV19	-	-	TRBJ2-2	14	CASSHRAATGELFF	TGTGCCAGTAGTCACAGGGCGGCCACCGGGGAGCTGTTTTTT
TRBV5-4	-	-	TRBJ2-3	14	CASSLPRVTDTQYF	TGTGCCAGCAGCTTGCCTAGAGTAACAGATACGCAGTATTTT
TRBV10-3	-	TRBD2	TRBJ2-7	15	CAISESGAGVREQYF	TGTGCCATCAGTGAGTCGGGAGCGGGAGTTCGCGAGCAGTACTTC
TRBV19	-	TRBD1	TRBJ1-2	15	CASSYRGQGDYGYTF	TGTGCCAGTAGCTACCGTGGACAGGGCGACTATGGCTACACCTTC
TRBV19	-	TRBD2	TRBJ2-5	15	CASSILAEIQETQYF	TGTGCCAGTAGTATCCTAGCGGAGATACAAGAGACCCAGTACTTC
TRBV6-5	-	-	TRBJ2-7	16	CASSYLGSEKTYEQYF	TGTGCCAGCAGTTACTTGGGGAGTGAAAAGACCTACGAGCAGTACTTC